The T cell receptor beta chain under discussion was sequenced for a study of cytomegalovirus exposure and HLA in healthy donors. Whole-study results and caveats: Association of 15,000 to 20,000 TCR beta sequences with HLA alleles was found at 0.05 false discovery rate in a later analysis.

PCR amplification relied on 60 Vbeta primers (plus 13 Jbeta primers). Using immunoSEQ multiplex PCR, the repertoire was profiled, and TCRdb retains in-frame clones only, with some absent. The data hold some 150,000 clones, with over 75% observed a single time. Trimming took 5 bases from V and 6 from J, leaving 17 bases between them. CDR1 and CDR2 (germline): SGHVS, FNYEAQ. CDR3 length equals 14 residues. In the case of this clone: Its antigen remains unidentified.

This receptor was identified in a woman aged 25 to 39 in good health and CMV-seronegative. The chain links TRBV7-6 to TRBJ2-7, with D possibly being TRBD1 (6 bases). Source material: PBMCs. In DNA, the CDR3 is TGTGCCAGCAGCCTTAGACAGGCGACCGGCGAGCAGTACTTC. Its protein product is CASSLRQATGEQYF.